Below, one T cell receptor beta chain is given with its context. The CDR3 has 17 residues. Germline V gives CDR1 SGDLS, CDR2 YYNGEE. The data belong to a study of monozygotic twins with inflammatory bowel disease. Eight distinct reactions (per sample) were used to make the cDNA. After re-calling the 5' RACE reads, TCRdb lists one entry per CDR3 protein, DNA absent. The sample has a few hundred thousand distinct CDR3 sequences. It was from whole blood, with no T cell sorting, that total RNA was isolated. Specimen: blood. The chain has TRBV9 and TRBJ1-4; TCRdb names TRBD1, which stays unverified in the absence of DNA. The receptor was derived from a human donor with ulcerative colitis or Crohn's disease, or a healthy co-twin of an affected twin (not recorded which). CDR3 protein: CASSIRGEGRTNEKLFF.